This note documents a single T cell receptor beta chain sequence. Antigen: not known. The table came from immunoSEQ multiplex PCR; TCRdb's copy has only in-frame clones and leaves some out. Here the sample spans some 980,000 clones, 76% being singletons. CDR3 length: 13 amino acids. The V gene's germline CDR1 is SEHNR and CDR2 FQNEAQ (reference sequence). The V and J ends lost 5 bases and 6 bases respectively, with 12 bases between them. This specimen belongs to a study of shared clonotypes between healthy human individuals. Overall study results and limits: The study drew on few donors, limiting represented genetic and exposure-history diversity. Against clonotypes common to all four donors, non-shared ones had lower generation probabilities.

The source of this sequence is a man aged 18 to 29 in good health. The J gene is TRBJ2-3, the V gene TRBV7-9; D gene ambiguous. The material sequenced was memory CD4+ T cells sorted from blood. Documented subset: CD45RA-negative fraction. The CDR3 protein is CASSPHWVDTQYF. For the CDR3, the DNA is TGTGCCAGCAGCCCACATTGGGTGGATACGCAGTATTTT.